This TCR beta chain comes out of a study of T cell changes during pregnancy in multiple sclerosis. Libraries were prepared by immunoSEQ multiplex PCR; TCRdb keeps only in-frame clonotypes and omits some of them. This table holds 100,000 or so clones, almost 95% found once. Germline V gene lookup returns CDR1 SGHVS and CDR2 FQNEAQ. The CDR3 spans 15 residues. V lost 5 bases, J lost 7 bases, and 8 bases stayed unmatched. The chain employs TRBV7-8 and TRBJ1-5; 10 nucleotides agree with TRBD1. The material sequenced was peripheral blood, taken before pregnancy. This TCR was recovered from a female donor with multiple sclerosis, enrolled in a pregnancy study. CDR3 loop: CASSRGQGNVQPQHF. In DNA form, the CDR3 reads TGTGCCAGCAGCCGGGGACAGGGGAATGTCCAGCCCCAGCATTTT.